The 28 T cell receptor beta chains in this list originate from one sample, sequenced in a study of CD8+ T cells in alopecia areata. Following RNA extraction, reverse transcription yielded cDNA that acted as the sequencing template. Assay: immunoSEQ multiplex PCR; the TCRdb copy retains only in-frame clones and omits some. The table has roughly 200,000 clones, 63% seen once. The sample in question was CD4+ T cells sorted from blood, obtained at week 0. The receptors originated from a human donor with alopecia areata.

The rearrangement joins TRBV23-1 to TRBJ1-2; 8 bases line up with TRBD1. TRBV23-1 is flagged as an ORF with uncertain function. The CDR3 runs to 13 residues. The V segment lost 6 bases and the J segment 3 bases; nucleotides outside the gene matches: 3. CDR3 loop: CASSSTGDYGYTF. The CDR3 nucleotides read TGCGCCAGCAGCTCGACAGGGGACTATGGCTACACCTTC.

The chain carries TRBV19 and TRBJ1-2; the D is unclear. The CDR3 sequence is 13 residues long. V lost 4 bases and J lost 4, with 10 bases in between. Germline V gives CDR1 LNHDA, CDR2 SQIVND (reference sequence). CDR3 amino acids: CASSNRRAYGYTF. Written as DNA, the CDR3 is TGTGCCAGTAGTAACAGACGAGCCTATGGCTACACCTTC. The variable domain in full, completed from reference TRBV19 and TRBJ1-2, reads DGGITQSPKYLFRKEGQNVTLSCEQNLNHDAMYWYRQDPGQGLRLIYYSQIVNDFQKGDIAEGYSVSREKKESFPLTVTSAQKNPTAFYLCASSNRRAYGYTFGSGTRLTVV.

The V call is TRBV11-2, the J call TRBJ1-4, with D unclear. CDR1 SGHAT and CDR2 FQNNGV come from the germline V gene. This CDR3 has 14 amino acids. Trimming removed 1 base from V and 5 bases from J, with 8 bases in between. The CDR3 DNA follows: TGTGCCAGCAGCTTAGGGACGGTAAATGAAAAACTGTTTTTT. As protein: CASSLGTVNEKLFF. The full variable domain, rest sourced from reference TRBV11-2 and TRBJ1-4, is EAGVAQSPRYKIIEKRQSVAFWCNPISGHATLYWYQQILGQGPKLLIQFQNNGVVDDSQLPKDRFSAERLKGVDSTLKIQPAKLEDSAVYLCASSLGTVNEKLFFGSGTQLSVL.

This clone was picked up a small number of times. The CDR3 reads CASSPFGPAGGPNTGELFF. The DNA for the CDR3 is TGTGCCAGCAGTCCGTTTGGTCCAGCGGGGGGCCCGAACACCGGGGAGCTGTTTTTT. The chain combines TRBV6-4 with TRBJ2-2; TRBD2 matches 9 bases. The junction had 13 bases not matched to a gene; V was cut back by 5 bases and J by 0 bases. The CDR3 has 19 amino acids. The germline V gene has CDR1 MRHNA and CDR2 SNTAGT.

For this clone: At one end, the junction sequence differs from germline, possibly due to a read error. V is TRBV30 and J is TRBJ1-2, with D possibly TRBD1 on 6 matching bases. The CDR3 sequence is 9 residues long. Germline-derived CDR1 and CDR2 are GTSNPN and SVGIG (reference sequence). This CDR3 reads CAWDRWTVF. Here the CDR3 DNA reads TGTGCCTGGGACAGGTGGACAGTCTTC.

The V and J genes are TRBV29-1 and TRBJ1-2; D not certain. The ends were cut back, 3 bases at V and 7 bases at J, with 12 bases in the middle. Per the germline V gene, CDR1 is SQVTM and CDR2 is ANQGSEA. The CDR3 length is 12 residues. The CDR3 DNA sequence: TGCAGCGTTGACCCCGACAAGGGTGGCTACACCTTC. This gives the protein CSVDPDKGGYTF.

This clone counts as medium-sized. The chain employs TRBV18 and TRBJ2-3, with 8 bases identical to TRBD2. The CDR3 spans 15 residues. CDR1 is KGHSH, CDR2 LQKENI, per germline. V was pared by 6 bases and J by 3 bases, with 8 bases of the junction left unmatched. Here the CDR3 reads CASSWTAGGTDTQYF. CDR3 DNA: TGTGCCAGCTCCTGGACCGCGGGGGGTACAGATACGCAGTATTTT.

The rearrangement joins TRBV30 to TRBJ1-1, with D possibly being TRBD1 (5 bases). There are 14 residues in the CDR3. V gave up 3 bases and J gave up 2 bases, with 13 bases separating them. Germline CDR1 and CDR2: GTSNPN and SVGIG (reference sequence). This CDR3 reads CAWSHQGLNTEAFF. CDR3 sequence (DNA): TGTGCCTGGAGCCACCAGGGCCTCAACACTGAAGCTTTCTTT.

The chain recombines TRBV29-1 with TRBJ2-2, with D possibly matching TRBD2 (5 bases). The CDR3 is made up of 14 amino acids. V lost 4 bases to trimming and J lost 1 base, with 10 bases between them. Germline V gene data show CDR1 as SQVTM and CDR2 as ANQGSEA. CDR3 loop: CSVVRELNTGELFF. CDR3 coding DNA: TGCAGCGTTGTGAGGGAACTGAACACCGGGGAGCTGTTTTTT.

This chain joins TRBV9 and TRBJ2-7, with 8 bases matching TRBD2. V shed 0 bases, J shed 7 bases, and the junction held 3 bases outside the gene matches. Germline-derived CDR1 and CDR2 are SGDLS and YYNGEE. The CDR3 is made up of 13 amino acids. The CDR3, as DNA: TGTGCCAGCAGCGTAGCGTTAGCGGGGGAGCAGTACTTC. It translates to CASSVALAGEQYF.

V usage is TRBV12-5 and J usage is TRBJ2-7; D possibly corresponds to TRBD2 (5 bases). The CDR3 sequence is 13 residues long. Trimming took 6 bases from V and 4 from J, leaving 13 bases between them. CDR1 and CDR2 (germline): LGHNT, FRNRAP. Here the CDR3 reads CASGTLGVYEQYF. The CDR3 DNA is TGTGCTAGTGGAACCCTCGGGGTGTACGAGCAGTACTTC. Full variable domain (rest looked up from reference TRBV12-5 and TRBJ2-7): DARVTQTPRHKVTEMGQEVTMRCQPILGHNTVFWYRQTMMQGLELLAYFRNRAPLDDSGMPKDRFSAEMPDATLATLKIQPSEPRDSAVYFCASGTLGVYEQYFGPGTRLTVT.

The chain has TRBV29-1 and TRBJ1-2; D call uncertain. Per the germline V gene, CDR1 is SQVTM and CDR2 is ANQGSEA. The CDR3 consists of 10 residues. Trimming took off 6 bases at V and 7 bases at J, with 9 bases between the two ends. The CDR3 DNA follows: TGCAGCGTCCCGGTGGCTGGCTACACCTTC. Translating gives CSVPVAGYTF.

To note about this clone: A read error may account for a junction end that differs from germline. Other DNA sequences in the sample encode the same CDR3. CDR3 sequence reads: CASSLGQGKIF. CDR3 coding DNA: TGTGCCAGCAGCCTGGGGCAGGGGAAAATTTTT. The J gene is TRBJ1-4, the V gene TRBV7-9, with D perhaps TRBD1 (6 bases). Germline V CDR1 and CDR2: SEHNR, FQNEAQ (reference sequence). The CDR3 covers 11 residues.

The CDR3 DNA follows: TGTGCCAGCAGTGAATCTCCAGGCTATGGCTACACCTTC. Protein sequence: CASSESPGYGYTF. The chain couples TRBV25-1 to TRBJ1-2; no clear D gene. There are 13 residues in the CDR3. Trimming cost V 1 base and J 4 bases, with 7 bases left between them. The germline gives CDR1 MGHDK, CDR2 SYGVNS.

This clone occurred a few times. The chain is built from TRBV29-1 and TRBJ2-1; D is unclear. Germline CDR1 and CDR2: SQVTM and ANQGSEA. Trimming removed 5 bases at V and 0 bases at J, with 2 bases between. The CDR3 contains 11 residues. The CDR3, as DNA: TGCAGCGTTAGCTCCTACAATGAGCAGTTCTTC. This gives the protein CSVSSYNEQFF.

The chain combines TRBV10-2 with TRBJ1-2, with 8 positions matching TRBD1. V lost 0 bases, J lost 8 bases, and 2 bases stayed unmatched. The CDR3 totals 13 residues. CDR1 is WSHSY and CDR2 is SAAADI in the germline V gene. CDR3 loop: CASSESTGVGYTF. CDR3 coding DNA: TGCGCCAGCAGTGAGTCGACAGGGGTCGGCTACACCTTC.

The chain uses TRBV9 and TRBJ2-2; D ambiguous. V shed 2 bases and J shed 0 bases, with 14 bases lying between them. CDR1 and CDR2 from the germline V gene are SGDLS and YYNGEE. There are 17 residues in the CDR3. This chain's CDR3 is CASSVLSGTANTGELFF. The CDR3 coding sequence is TGTGCCAGCAGCGTCCTCTCCGGAACCGCGAACACCGGGGAGCTGTTTTTT. The whole variable domain, remainder taken from reference TRBV9 and TRBJ2-2, is DSGVTQTPKHLITATGQRVTLRCSPRSGDLSVYWYQQSLDQGLQFLIQYYNGEERAKGNILERFSAQQFPDLHSELNLSSLELGDSALYFCASSVLSGTANTGELFFGEGSRLTVL.

V gene TRBV29-1 combines with J gene TRBJ1-2; 7 nucleotides line up with TRBD1. This CDR3 comprises 12 residues. Looked up from germline, CDR1 is SQVTM and CDR2 is ANQGSEA. The V segment lost 8 bases and the J segment 4 bases; nucleotides outside the gene matches: 7. The CDR3 nucleotides are TGCAGCTTTGGACAGGAATCCTATGGCTACACCTTC. As protein: CSFGQESYGYTF.

The chain is built from TRBV30 and TRBJ1-2; 8 bases fit TRBD1. This CDR3 comprises 13 residues. J was trimmed by 7 bases and V by 3 bases; bases with no gene match: 7. From germline, CDR1 is GTSNPN and CDR2 SVGIG (reference sequence). As DNA, the CDR3 is TGTGCCTGGAGGGTGGACAGGGATGCTGGCTACACCTTC. Residues: CAWRVDRDAGYTF.

V and J are TRBV27 and TRBJ1-1; TRBD1 matches at 9 bases. The CDR3 totals 14 residues. The V gene end was trimmed by 6 bases and the J gene end by 1 base; junction bases not matched to a gene: 3. Germline loops: CDR1 MNHEY, CDR2 SMNVEV (reference sequence). DNA of the CDR3: TGTGCCAGCAGGAACAGGGGGCAGAACACTGAAGCTTTCTTT. As protein: CASRNRGQNTEAFF.

Only a few counts were recorded for this clone. V and J are TRBV29-1 and TRBJ2-4; weak D call: TRBD2 (6 bases). CDR1 and CDR2 from the germline V gene are SQVTM and ANQGSEA. The CDR3 is made up of 16 amino acids. V lost 7 bases, J lost 3 bases, and 22 bases lay in between. The CDR3 spells CSAVRSSGGGKNIQYF. CDR3 coding DNA: TGCAGCGCCGTCCGGTCGTCCGGGGGAGGCAAAAACATTCAGTACTTC.

J is TRBJ1-4 and V is TRBV7-2; a possible D gene is TRBD1 (6 bases). The CDR3 has 13 amino acids. V was clipped by 1 base and J by 8 bases, with 8 bases between them. Germline V gives CDR1 SGHTA, CDR2 FQGNSA. In DNA form, the CDR3 reads TGTGCCAGCAGCTTAGGGACAGCAGAAAAACTGTTTTTT. This encodes CASSLGTAEKLFF.

V and J are TRBV5-1 and TRBJ2-6; D is ambiguous. Germline V gene data show CDR1 as SGHRS and CDR2 as YFSETQ. V gave up 1 base and J gave up 3 bases, with 11 bases separating them. The CDR3 totals 16 residues. In DNA, the CDR3 is TGCGCCAGCAGCTTGAACAGTCCGGTTGGGGCCAACGTCCTGACTTTC. The encoded protein is CASSLNSPVGANVLTF.

The chain joins TRBV9 to TRBJ2-2; 11 bases are shared with TRBD2. V shed 2 bases and J 6 bases; nucleotides not matched to a gene: 6. The CDR3 extends over 16 amino acids. Germline lookup yields CDR1 SGDLS and CDR2 YYNGEE. The CDR3 reads CASSVSGTSGAGELFF. For the CDR3, the DNA is TGTGCCAGCAGCGTTTCCGGGACTAGCGGAGCCGGGGAGCTGTTTTTT.

The J gene is TRBJ2-2, the V gene TRBV5-4; D may correspond to TRBD1 or TRBD2 (6 bases each). The V gene lost 5 bases and the J gene lost 1 base, with 12 bases spanning the gap. CDR1 SGHNT and CDR2 YYREEE come from the germline V gene (reference sequence). The CDR3 sequence is 15 residues long. The CDR3 loop reads CASRWGAGNTGELFF. The CDR3 DNA reads as TGTGCCAGCAGGTGGGGGGCCGGGAACACCGGGGAGCTGTTTTTT.

The genes are TRBV1 and TRBJ1-1. TRBV1 is marked as a pseudogene. The CDR3 runs 14 residues. The CDR3 DNA reads as TGCACCAGCAGCCAATCCCACTTCGACACTGAAGCTTTCTTT. Protein sequence: CTSSQSHFDTEAFF.

The V and J genes are TRBV6-4 and TRBJ2-2, with no clear D. The V end was cut by 6 bases, the J end by 7 bases, with 12 bases between. CDR3 size: 13 residues. The V gene's germline CDR1 is MRHNA and CDR2 SNTAGT. The DNA for the CDR3 is TGTGCCAGCAGCGTTCAAAGGTTCGGGGAGCTGTTTTTT. Amino acids: CASSVQRFGELFF.

The V call is TRBV4-1, the J call TRBJ1-2, with 7 nucleotides matching TRBD1. V lost 0 bases, J lost 0 bases, and 4 bases stayed unmatched. The germline V gene has CDR1 MGHRA and CDR2 YSYEKL. The CDR3 spans 16 residues. Here the CDR3 DNA reads TGCGCCAGCAGCCAAGATCGGGGGACAGCTAACTATGGCTACACCTTC. This gives the protein CASSQDRGTANYGYTF.